Following are 26 T cell receptor beta chains from one sample sequenced in a study of cytomegalovirus exposure and HLA in healthy donors. It was with 60 Vbeta and 13 Jbeta primers that the PCR ran. The data were produced by immunoSEQ multiplex PCR, yet TCRdb's version contains in-frame clones alone and is incomplete. Here the sample spans some 77,000 clones, around 80% being singletons. Material for sequencing was PBMCs. These receptors were obtained from a woman between 50 and 59 years old in good health and CMV-seropositive.

The genes are TRBV9 and TRBJ2-7; TRBD1 agrees at 9 bases. Germline CDR1 is SGDLS and CDR2 is YYNGEE. The CDR3 consists of 13 residues. The V and J ends lost 4 bases and 7 bases, in that order; junction bases with no gene match: 6. The CDR3 nucleotides read TGTGCCAGCAGCCTCGGACAGGGGACGGAGCAGTACTTC. Its protein is CASSLGQGTEQYF.

The chain employs TRBV10-2 and TRBJ2-2, with D perhaps matching TRBD1 (7 bases). Germline V lookup: CDR1 WSHSY, CDR2 SAAADI. This CDR3 is built from 15 residues. The ends were cut back, 7 bases at V and 0 bases at J, with 12 bases in the middle. The CDR3 reads CASMGGQANTGELFF. The CDR3, as DNA: TGCGCCAGCATGGGAGGACAGGCGAACACCGGGGAGCTGTTTTTT.

The rearrangement uses TRBV5-1 and TRBJ1-1; TRBD1 aligns across 8 bases. CDR1 is SGHRS, CDR2 YFSETQ, per germline. Germline trimming cut 6 bases from V and 4 bases from J; bases unmatched to any gene: 5. This CDR3 has 13 amino acids. CDR3 bases: TGCGCCAGCACCGGACAGGGTGGCACTGAAGCTTTCTTT. Amino acids: CASTGQGGTEAFF.

The chain combines TRBV11-1 with TRBJ2-1; weak D call: TRBD2 (5 bases). Germline CDR1 reads SGHAT; CDR2 reads FQDESV (reference sequence). V was cut by 1 base and J by 0 bases, with 7 bases left in between. This CDR3 contains 15 residues. For the CDR3, the DNA is TGTGCCAGCAGCTTAGTGGGGAGCTCCTACAATGAGCAGTTCTTC. Residues: CASSLVGSSYNEQFF. Complete variable domain (other parts from reference TRBV11-1 and TRBJ2-1): EAEVAQSPRYKITEKSQAVAFWCDPISGHATLYWYRQILGQGPELLVQFQDESVVDDSQLPKDRFSAERLKGVDSTLKIQPAELGDSAMYLCASSLVGSSYNEQFFGPGTRLTVL.

V gene TRBV15 combines with J gene TRBJ1-1, with D possibly TRBD1 on 6 matching bases. The V and J ends lost 4 bases and 7 bases respectively, with 22 bases between them. The CDR3 contains 16 residues. The V gene's germline CDR1 is LNHNV and CDR2 YYDKDF (reference sequence). CDR3 sequence: CATSTPPGGPRSEAFF. CDR3 in DNA: TGTGCCACCAGCACCCCCCCGGGGGGGCCCCGAAGTGAAGCTTTCTTT. The full variable domain, rest sourced from reference TRBV15 and TRBJ1-1, is DAMVIQNPRYQVTQFGKPVTLSCSQTLNHNVMYWYQQKSSQAPKLLFHYYDKDFNNEADTPDNFQSRRPNTSFCFLDIRSPGLGDTAMYLCATSTPPGGPRSEAFFGQGTRLTVV.

The gene calls are TRBV29-1 and TRBJ2-3; 7 nucleotides line up with TRBD2. V dropped 5 bases and J dropped 5; count of bases not matched to a gene: 7. CDR1 and CDR2 from the germline V gene are SQVTM and ANQGSEA. The CDR3 totals 13 residues. CDR3: CSVRGRAVDTQYF. CDR3 nucleotide sequence: TGCAGCGTTCGTGGGAGGGCCGTAGATACGCAGTATTTT.

Comments on this clone: Its ends do not fully match the called genes, so a read error is possible. V and J are TRBV7-9 and TRBJ2-1; 11 bases are shared with TRBD2. The length of the CDR3 is 17 residues. Per the germline V gene, CDR1 is SEHNR and CDR2 is FQNEAQ (reference sequence). The CDR3 DNA reads as TGTTCCAGCAGCCCTCCCCCGGGACTAGCGGATTACAATGAGCAGTTCTTC. It specifies CSSSPPPGLADYNEQFF. The variable domain in full, with the rest retrieved from reference TRBV7-9 and TRBJ2-1, is DTGVSQNPRHKITKRGQNVTFRCDPISEHNRLYWYRQTLGQGPEFLTYFQNEAQLEKSRLLSDRFSAERPKGSFSTLEIQRTEQGDSAMYLCSSSPPPGLADYNEQFFGPGTRLTVL.

The V gene is TRBV29-1, the J gene TRBJ2-1; D possibly corresponds to TRBD2 (6 bases). This CDR3 spans 13 amino acids. Germline V gene lookup returns CDR1 SQVTM and CDR2 ANQGSEA. V lost 4 bases, J lost 7 bases, and 14 bases lay in between. The CDR3 sequence: CSVVSGASNEQFF. The DNA for the CDR3 is TGCAGCGTTGTTAGCGGAGCAAGTAATGAGCAGTTCTTC.

This chain joins TRBV18 and TRBJ1-2; a possible D gene is TRBD1 (6 bases). The germline V and J ends were trimmed by 4 bases and 5 bases, with 23 bases remaining between them. Per the germline V gene, CDR1 is KGHSH and CDR2 is LQKENI. The CDR3 sequence is 17 residues long. CDR3: CASSRQDSQHGYYGYTF. CDR3 in DNA: TGTGCCAGCTCACGTCAGGACAGCCAACACGGGTATTATGGCTACACCTTC.

The chain is built from TRBV7-3 and TRBJ1-1; TRBD1 might be the D (5 bases). This CDR3 contains 15 residues. Germline V gene sequence: CDR1 SGHTA, CDR2 FQGTGA. V gave up 3 bases and J gave up 3 bases, with 14 bases separating them. The CDR3 DNA is TGTGCCAGCAGCTTGATGGCTGGGGGGGACACTGAAGCTTTCTTT. Its protein product is CASSLMAGGDTEAFF.

The CDR3 DNA follows: TGTGCCAGCAGTGAAGCCGGAAGGGGCCAGAATGAAAAACTGTTTTTT. Protein product: CASSEAGRGQNEKLFF. V usage is TRBV6-1 and J usage is TRBJ1-4; D may be TRBD1 (5 bases). There are 16 residues in the CDR3. V gave up 0 bases and J gave up 5 bases, with 13 bases separating them. CDR1 is MNHNS, CDR2 SASEGT, per germline.

As DNA, the CDR3 is TGTGCCAGTAGTATCTCGCAGGGCACTGAAGCTTTCTTT. Its protein product is CASSISQGTEAFF. V is TRBV19 and J is TRBJ1-1, with D possibly being TRBD1 (5 bases). The CDR3 loop spans 13 amino acids. V was shortened by 3 bases and J by 4 bases, with 9 bases between the two germline ends. Germline values: CDR1 LNHDA, CDR2 SQIVND (reference sequence).

The chain links TRBV14 to TRBJ2-3, with D possibly TRBD2 on 5 matching bases. CDR1 and CDR2 (germline): SGHDN, FVKESK. The CDR3 has 19 amino acids. With 0 bases removed from V and 0 bases from J, the gap between germline ends came to 19 bases. The CDR3: CASSQDQRTIRSSTDTQYF. CDR3 nucleotide sequence: TGTGCCAGCAGCCAAGATCAGCGGACGATTCGGTCTAGCACAGATACGCAGTATTTT.

The sample holds a few counts of this clone. Other DNA variants within this sample encode the same CDR3. The rearrangement links TRBV6-1 to TRBJ1-1; 7 positions agree with TRBD1. The germline CDR1 and CDR2 sequences are MNHNS and SASEGT. The CDR3 contains 15 residues. V lost 1 base and J lost 7; bases outside the gene matches: 9. CDR3 sequence: CASSEEAGGMVEAFF. The CDR3 DNA is TGTGCCAGCAGTGAAGAGGCAGGGGGAATGGTTGAAGCTTTCTTT.

The chain links TRBV19 to TRBJ1-2; 8 bases match TRBD1. Germline lookup yields CDR1 LNHDA and CDR2 SQIVND (reference sequence). The CDR3 contains 15 residues. The V gene end was trimmed by 4 bases and the J gene end by 3 bases; junction bases not matched to a gene: 7. DNA for the CDR3: TGTGCCAGTAGTACCCGGAAGGGACAGGACTATGGCTACACCTTC. It translates to CASSTRKGQDYGYTF. The full variable domain, in which reference TRBV19 and TRBJ1-2 provide the parts outside the CDR3, is DGGITQSPKYLFRKEGQNVTLSCEQNLNHDAMYWYRQDPGQGLRLIYYSQIVNDFQKGDIAEGYSVSREKKESFPLTVTSAQKNPTAFYLCASSTRKGQDYGYTFGSGTRLTVV.

The rearrangement uses TRBV6-4 and TRBJ2-1; 8 bases match TRBD2. CDR3 length: 14 amino acids. Germline CDR1 reads MRHNA; CDR2 reads SNTAGT. V shed 6 bases and J 8 bases; nucleotides not matched to a gene: 9. CDR3 bases: TGTGCCAGCAGCGCCGGGACTAGGAAGGATGAGCAGTTCTTC. The encoded protein is CASSAGTRKDEQFF.

This chain uses TRBV5-5 with TRBJ2-7; D is possibly TRBD2 (6 bases). The CDR3 has 14 residues. V shed 0 bases and J shed 5 bases, with 12 bases lying between them. Germline values: CDR1 SGHKS, CDR2 YYEKEE (reference sequence). The CDR3 nucleotides are TGTGCCAGCAGCTTGGCCGCGACTAGTCACGAGCAGTACGTC. This sequence encodes CASSLAATSHEQYV.

The chain carries TRBV5-8 and TRBJ1-2; maybe TRBD1 (6 bases). Germline V gene data show CDR1 as SGHTS and CDR2 as YDEGEE. V was cut by 3 bases and J by 6 bases, with 15 bases left in between. The CDR3 totals 14 residues. For the CDR3, the DNA is TGTGCCAGCAGCTGGGACACTACGGAGGATGGCTACACCTTC. This sequence encodes CASSWDTTEDGYTF.

The DNA for the CDR3 is TGTGCCAGCAGCGCGGGGGGGAGTTCGACAGATACGCAGTATTTT. Translating it yields CASSAGGSSTDTQYF. This rearrangement joins TRBV9 to TRBJ2-3, with 8 bases identical to TRBD2. CDR3 length: 15 residues. Germline V gene sequence: CDR1 SGDLS, CDR2 YYNGEE. V lost 3 bases and J lost 3; bases outside the gene matches: 6.

This sequence joins TRBV9 and TRBJ2-3, with TRBD2 matching 7 bases. CDR3 length: 17 residues. V shed 0 bases, J shed 4 bases, and the junction held 11 bases outside the gene matches. Germline V lookup: CDR1 SGDLS, CDR2 YYNGEE. The CDR3 spells CASSVEAVGGRADTQYF. CDR3 in DNA: TGTGCCAGCAGCGTAGAGGCAGTTGGGGGGAGGGCAGATACGCAGTATTTT.

The chain uses TRBV7-8 and TRBJ2-1; 13 nucleotides align to TRBD2. The germline gives CDR1 SGHVS, CDR2 FQNEAQ. Trimming at V came to 1 base and at J to 0 bases, leaving 9 bases not matched to a gene. The CDR3 sequence is 20 residues long. As DNA, the CDR3 is TGTGCCAGCAGCTTAGGGACAGCCCGACTAGCGGGAGGCTCCTACAATGAGCAGTTCTTC. Amino acids: CASSLGTARLAGGSYNEQFF.

V is TRBV5-1 and J is TRBJ1-1, with 7 nucleotides matching TRBD1. The CDR3 covers 15 residues. Germline V gene lookup returns CDR1 SGHRS and CDR2 YFSETQ. Losses at the gene ends were 4 bases for V and 0 bases for J; bases not matched to a gene: 6. The CDR3 sequence is CASSPGQALNTEAFF. CDR3 bases: TGCGCCAGCAGCCCCGGACAGGCGCTGAACACTGAAGCTTTCTTT.

The V gene is TRBV27, the J gene TRBJ2-1, with 8 bases fitting TRBD1. With V trimmed by 7 bases and J by 5 bases, 4 bases remained unmatched. The CDR3 consists of 13 residues. Germline loops: CDR1 MNHEY, CDR2 SMNVEV (reference sequence). Written as DNA, the CDR3 is TGTGCCAGCACAGGGGGCTCTGACAATGAGCAGTTCTTC. Its translation: CASTGGSDNEQFF.

The chain uses TRBV5-5 and TRBJ2-5; D may be TRBD1 (6 bases). The CDR3 contains 16 residues. V lost 2 bases and J 3 bases, leaving 17 bases between the germline ends. From germline, CDR1 is SGHKS and CDR2 YYEKEE (reference sequence). In nucleotides, the CDR3 is TGTGCCAGCAGCTTTAACTATCCGACAGGTGAAGAGACCCAGTACTTC. This encodes CASSFNYPTGEETQYF.

This chain connects TRBV5-1 to TRBJ1-2, with D perhaps matching TRBD1 (6 bases). CDR3 length equals 15 residues. Germline V gene lookup returns CDR1 SGHRS and CDR2 YFSETQ. V gave up 0 bases and J gave up 4 bases, with 13 bases separating them. The CDR3, as DNA: TGCGCCAGCAGCTTGGGTCCGGGACACCCCTATGGCTACACCTTC. This gives the protein CASSLGPGHPYGYTF.

The chain has TRBV30 and TRBJ1-5; maybe TRBD1 (6 bases). Deletions cut 5 bases from V and 10 bases from J, with 18 bases between. The CDR3 sequence is 13 residues long. CDR1 and CDR2 from the germline V gene are GTSNPN and SVGIG (reference sequence). CDR3 residues: CAWGTGPQVPQHF. The CDR3 coding sequence is TGTGCCTGGGGCACAGGGCCCCAGGTACCCCAGCATTTT.